The T cell receptor (beta chain) described here comes from a study of response to subunit inactivated influenza vaccine. Study outcomes and limitations: The study's authors posited that every seasonal influenza vaccination enlists few new T cells.

This clonotype was counted between two and nine times. Antigen specificity is unknown. TCRdb independently ran MiXCR on the RT-PCR reads; one entry per CDR3 protein. The data contain around 530,000 distinct CDR3 sequences, approximately 17% of them singletons. CDR3 length equals 15 residues. Germline values: CDR1 GTSNPN, CDR2 SVGIG (reference sequence). With 1 base clipped from V and 9 bases from J, the junction kept 9 bases outside the gene matches. This clonotype was obtained from a man in his fifties or sixties who received an inactivated influenza vaccine. The V and J genes are TRBV30 and TRBJ2-1, with 10 bases aligning to TRBD2. The sequenced sample was CD4+ T cells sorted from PBMCs, obtained 23 months after vaccination. The CDR3 nucleotides are TGTGCCTGGAGTGGGGGTGCTAGCGGGAGTCTTGAGCAGTTCTTC. It codes for CAWSGGASGSLEQFF.